This entry describes one T cell receptor (beta chain). The data were taken from a study of blood T cell repertoires in COVID-19. V shed 1 base and J 0 bases; nucleotides not matched to a gene: 6. This CDR3 region has 16 residues. CDR1 and CDR2 from the germline V gene are MDHEN and SYDVKM. Assay used: immunoSEQ multiplex PCR; TCRdb lists only in-frame clones, some missing. The table shows under 110,000 clones, with less than 80% occurring only once. The J gene is TRBJ2-7, the V gene TRBV28; 7 positions agree with TRBD1. Sequenced: peripheral blood. This receptor was identified in a man older than 75 with COVID-19, enrolled during active disease. The CDR3 nucleotides read TGTGCCAGCAGTTTATCCGTTACAGGGGACTCCTACGAGCAGTACTTC. This encodes CASSLSVTGDSYEQYF.